The clone carrying this TCR beta chain was seen just once. The sample originates from a study of PD-1 blockade in classical Hodgkin lymphoma. TCRdb's table, derived via immunoSEQ multiplex PCR, lists solely in-frame clones and lacks some. The data contain 10,000 to 15,000 clones, almost 90% of them singletons. Germline V CDR1 and CDR2: ENHRY, SYGVKD. J was trimmed by 6 bases and V by 11 bases; bases with no gene match: 11. CDR3 length equals 14 residues. Every one of the patients relapsed after autologous stem cell transplantation (brentuximab vedotin exposure was variable). Thawed PBMCs yielded CD4+ T cells through magnetic negative selection.

The specimen comprised CD4+ T cells from blood, sampled at baseline. V and J are TRBV10-3 and TRBJ2-2; 8 positions match TRBD1. The sequence derives from a human donor with classical Hodgkin lymphoma. CDR3 residues: CAAGYQGAAGELFF. In DNA, the CDR3 is TGTGCCGCAGGGTATCAGGGGGCGGCCGGGGAGCTGTTTTTT.